This T cell receptor beta chain comes out of a study of beta chain features in type 1 diabetes. General study findings and limits: The study found moderately but significantly shorter TCRB CDR3s in all four CD4+ subsets of Type 1 diabetes patients. The VDJ junctions of type 1 diabetes patients carried fewer insertions and more deletions.

Germline V gene sequence: CDR1 MDHEN, CDR2 SYDVKM. V was cut by 8 bases and J by 3 bases, with 8 bases left in between. CDR3 length: 12 amino acids. The whole isolated RNA underwent reverse transcription, so sequencing captured expressed TCRB transcripts. Clones were sequenced by immunoSEQ multiplex PCR, and TCRdb holds only the in-frame ones, with some missing. Of around 280,000 clones in the sample, approximately 15% were seen once. A word on this clone: The antigen remains undetermined.

This receptor was obtained from a man between 18 and 35 years old with type 1 diabetes. This chain connects TRBV28 to TRBJ2-1; TRBD1 might be the D (5 bases). The sample was naive CD4+ T cells from blood. CDR3 region: CASWTNYNEQFF. CDR3 coding DNA: TGTGCCAGCTGGACAAACTACAATGAGCAGTTCTTC.